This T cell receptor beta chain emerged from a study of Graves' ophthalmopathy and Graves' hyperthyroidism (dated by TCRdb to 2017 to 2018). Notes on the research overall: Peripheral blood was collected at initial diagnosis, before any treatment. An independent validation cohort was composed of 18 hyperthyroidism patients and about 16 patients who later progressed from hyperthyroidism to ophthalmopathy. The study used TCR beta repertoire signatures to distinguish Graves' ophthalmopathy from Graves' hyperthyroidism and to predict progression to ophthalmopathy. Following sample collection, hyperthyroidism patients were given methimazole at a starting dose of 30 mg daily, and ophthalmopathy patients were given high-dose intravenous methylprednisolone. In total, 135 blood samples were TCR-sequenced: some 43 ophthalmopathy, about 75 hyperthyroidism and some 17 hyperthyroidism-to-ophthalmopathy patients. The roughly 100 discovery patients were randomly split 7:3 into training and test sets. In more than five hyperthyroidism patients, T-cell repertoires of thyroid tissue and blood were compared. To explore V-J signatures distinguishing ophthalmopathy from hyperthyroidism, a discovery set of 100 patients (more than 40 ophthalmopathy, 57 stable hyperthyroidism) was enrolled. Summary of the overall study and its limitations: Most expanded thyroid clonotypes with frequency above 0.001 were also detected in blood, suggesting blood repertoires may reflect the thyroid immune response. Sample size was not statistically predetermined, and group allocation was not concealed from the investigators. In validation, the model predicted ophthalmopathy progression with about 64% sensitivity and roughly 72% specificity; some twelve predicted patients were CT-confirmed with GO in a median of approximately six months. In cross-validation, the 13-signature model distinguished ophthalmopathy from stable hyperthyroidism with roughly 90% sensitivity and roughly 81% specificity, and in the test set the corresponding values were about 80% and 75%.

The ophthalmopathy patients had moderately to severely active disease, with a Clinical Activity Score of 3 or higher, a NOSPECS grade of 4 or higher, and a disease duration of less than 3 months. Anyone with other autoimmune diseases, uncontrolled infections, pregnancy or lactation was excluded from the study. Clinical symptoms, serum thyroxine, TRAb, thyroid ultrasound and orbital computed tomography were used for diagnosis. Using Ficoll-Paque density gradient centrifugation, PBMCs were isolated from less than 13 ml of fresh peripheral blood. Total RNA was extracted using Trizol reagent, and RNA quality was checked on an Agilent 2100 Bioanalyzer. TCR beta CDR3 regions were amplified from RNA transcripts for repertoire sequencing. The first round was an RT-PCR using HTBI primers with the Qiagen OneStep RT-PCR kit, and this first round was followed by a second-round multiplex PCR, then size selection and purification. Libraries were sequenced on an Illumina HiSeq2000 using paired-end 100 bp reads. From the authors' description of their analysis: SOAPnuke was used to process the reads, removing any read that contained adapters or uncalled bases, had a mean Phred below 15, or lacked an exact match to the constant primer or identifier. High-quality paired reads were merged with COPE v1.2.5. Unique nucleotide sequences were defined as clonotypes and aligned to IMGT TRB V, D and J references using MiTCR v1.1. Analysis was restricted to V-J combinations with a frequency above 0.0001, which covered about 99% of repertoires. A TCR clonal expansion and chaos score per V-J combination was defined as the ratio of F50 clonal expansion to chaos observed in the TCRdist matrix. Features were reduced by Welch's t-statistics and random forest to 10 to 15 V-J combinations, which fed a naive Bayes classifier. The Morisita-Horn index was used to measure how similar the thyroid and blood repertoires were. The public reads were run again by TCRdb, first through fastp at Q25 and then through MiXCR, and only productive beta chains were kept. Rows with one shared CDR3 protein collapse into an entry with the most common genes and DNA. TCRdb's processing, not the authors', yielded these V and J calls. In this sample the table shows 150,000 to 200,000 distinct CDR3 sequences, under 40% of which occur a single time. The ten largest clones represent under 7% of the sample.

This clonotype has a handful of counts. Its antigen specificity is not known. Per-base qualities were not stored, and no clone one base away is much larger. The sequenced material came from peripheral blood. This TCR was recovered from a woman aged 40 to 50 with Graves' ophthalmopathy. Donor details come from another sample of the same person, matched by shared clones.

The CDR3 here reads CASSYQGALNSPLHF. The nucleotide sequence is TGTGCCAGCAGTTACCAGGGGGCGCTTAATTCACCCCTCCACTTT. Recombination linked TRBV6-5 to TRBJ1-6; 8 middle bases align to TRBD1. V lost 2 bases and J lost 6 bases, and the count of bases not matched to a germline gene is 3. From cysteine to phenylalanine, the CDR3 is 15 amino acids long. CDR3 DNA only is kept here, 45 bases in frame from base 1. CDR1 and CDR2, looked up from the germline V gene, are MNHEY and SVGAGI.